A selection of T cell receptor beta chains follows, all from one sample in a study of cytotoxic CD8 clonotypes in ibrutinib-treated CLL. Libraries were prepared by immunoSEQ multiplex PCR; TCRdb keeps only in-frame clonotypes and omits some of them. In the table there are fewer than 25,000 clones, around 74% of which are singletons. Specimen: PBMCs, collected before ibrutinib treatment. The receptors stem from a human donor with chronic lymphocytic leukemia. Each CDR3 is given with its conserved first and last residue. A D gene is named only where the DNA matches it firmly. Expanded clones get a size class; other rows say once, few or many, or leave the size out.

abundance	v_gene	j_gene	d_gene	CDR3aa	CDR3nt
few	TRBV4-1	TRBJ2-2	TRBD2	CASSQVGTSPTGELFF	TGCGCCAGCAGCCAAGTAGGGACTAGCCCGACCGGGGAGCTGTTTTTT
.	TRBV7-9	TRBJ2-1	TRBD2	CASSHTSGIQFF	TGTGCCAGCAGTCATACTAGCGGGATACAGTTCTTC
.	TRBV7-2	TRBJ1-4	TRBD1	CASSLLVTGQGVEKLFF	TGTGCCAGCAGCTTATTGGTTACAGGACAGGGAGTTGAAAAACTGTTTTTT
.	TRBV11-1	TRBJ2-1	TRBD1	CASSSGTGVWEEQFF	TGTGCCAGCAGCTCCGGGACAGGGGTTTGGGAGGAGCAGTTCTTC
.	TRBV28	TRBJ1-1	.	CASSAGSVYLNTEAFF	TGTGCCAGCAGCGCCGGGTCTGTCTATTTGAACACTGAAGCTTTCTTT
.	TRBV6-5	TRBJ1-3	.	CASSYVAGNTIYF	TGTGCCAGCAGTTACGTTGCGGGGAACACCATATATTTT
.	TRBV6-1	TRBJ2-3	TRBD2	CASSAGGQADTQYF	TGTGCCAGCAGTGCGGGGGGGCAGGCAGATACGCAGTATTTT
.	TRBV21-1	TRBJ2-5	.	CASGRGRADPTFGETQYF	TGTGCCAGCGGGAGGGGAAGGGCCGATCCCACCTTCGGGGAGACCCAGTACTTC
.	TRBV28	TRBJ1-3	TRBD1	CASSLSTGFGNTIYF	TGTGCCAGCAGTCTCTCGACAGGGTTTGGAAACACCATATATTTT
.	TRBV5-1	TRBJ2-7	.	CASSFFQYYEQYF	TGCGCCAGCAGCTTTTTTCAGTACTACGAGCAGTACTTC
few	TRBV5-8	TRBJ1-5	.	CASSITPSGPQHF	TGTGCCAGCAGCATAACGCCCTCAGGGCCCCAGCATTTT
.	TRBV11-2	TRBJ1-3	TRBD1	CASSARTGFGNTIYF	TGTGCCAGCAGCGCCCGGACAGGGTTTGGAAACACCATATATTTT
once	TRBV28	TRBJ2-4	.	CASSPPSGDITLAKNIQYF	TGTGCCAGCAGTCCACCTTCCGGTGACATTACCCTAGCCAAAAACATTCAGTACTTC
.	TRBV19	TRBJ1-1	.	CASFIGNTEAFF	TGTGCCAGTTTCATCGGGAACACTGAAGCTTTCTTT
.	TRBV30	TRBJ2-7	.	CAWSVLQGLSEQYF	TGTGCCTGGAGTGTATTGCAGGGTCTCTCCGAGCAGTACTTC
.	TRBV6-4	TRBJ1-2	.	CASSRGGIYGYTF	TGTGCCAGCAGCCGCGGAGGGATCTATGGCTACACCTTC
.	TRBV5-1	TRBJ2-1	TRBD1	CASSLGQGVGYNEQFF	TGCGCCAGCAGCTTGGGACAGGGGGTGGGGTACAATGAGCAGTTCTTC
.	TRBV28	TRBJ1-1	TRBD1	CASSGPGDRGYATEAFF	TGTGCCAGCAGTGGCCCAGGGGACAGGGGGTACGCCACTGAAGCTTTCTTT
.	TRBV7-3	TRBJ2-1	.	CASGTRSYNEQFF	TGTGCCAGCGGGACTCGCTCCTACAATGAGCAGTTCTTC
.	TRBV11-2	TRBJ1-1	TRBD1	CASSLTGDMYTEAFF	TGTGCCAGCAGCTTGACAGGGGATATGTACACTGAAGCTTTCTTT
few	TRBV7-3	TRBJ1-2	.	CASSATGSGDYGYTF	TGTGCCAGCAGCGCCACAGGGAGTGGAGACTATGGCTACACCTTC
few	TRBV11-2	TRBJ1-4	.	CASSFYTTNEKLFF	TGTGCCAGCAGCTTCTATACAACTAATGAAAAACTGTTTTTT
.	TRBV7-2	TRBJ1-1	TRBD1	CASSWDSSSTEAFF	TGTGCCAGCAGCTGGGACAGTAGTAGCACTGAAGCTTTCTTT
.	TRBV30	TRBJ2-1	TRBD2	CAWSRGRGGDTEQFF	TGTGCCTGGAGTCGGGGACGGGGGGGTGACACTGAGCAGTTCTTC
.	TRBV10-1	TRBJ1-1	.	CASSEGAGTEAFF	TGCGCCAGCAGTGAGGGGGCAGGCACTGAAGCTTTCTTT
.	TRBV5-1	TRBJ2-5	.	CASSLDSTSLETQYF	TGCGCCAGCAGCTTAGACTCTACGTCGTTGGAGACCCAGTACTTC
few	TRBV18	TRBJ2-7	.	CASSPLPQGQGYEQYF	TGTGCCAGCTCACCTCTACCACAGGGTCAAGGGTACGAGCAGTACTTC
.	TRBV6-6	TRBJ2-1	TRBD2	CASSAPGLAENEQFF	TGTGCCAGCAGCGCACCGGGACTAGCTGAAAATGAGCAGTTCTTC
.	TRBV7-8	TRBJ2-3	TRBD1	CASSGGQGVRSSTDTQYF	TGTGCCAGCAGCGGGGGACAGGGGGTTCGCTCTAGCACAGATACGCAGTATTTT
.	TRBV6-5	TRBJ2-1	.	CASSYSSTSVNEQFF	TGTGCCAGCAGTTACTCGTCGACTAGTGTCAATGAGCAGTTCTTC
.	TRBV5-1	TRBJ2-7	TRBD1	CASSPRPGQGTYEQYF	TGCGCCAGCAGCCCCCGGCCGGGACAGGGTACCTACGAGCAGTACTTC
once	TRBV30	TRBJ2-7	.	CAWSDVYEQYF	TGTGCCTGGAGTGATGTGTACGAGCAGTACTTC
once	TRBV2	TRBJ1-4	TRBD1	CASKVIQGPVARNEKLFF	TGTGCCAGCAAAGTTATACAGGGGCCCGTGGCCCGCAATGAAAAACTGTTTTTT
once	TRBV4-1	TRBJ1-1	TRBD1	CASSQADREAFF	TGCGCCAGCAGCCAGGCGGACAGGGAAGCTTTCTTT
.	TRBV6-5	TRBJ1-2	TRBD1	CASTYRQGKRDGYTF	TGTGCCAGCACCTACCGACAGGGCAAGAGGGATGGCTACACCTTC
.	TRBV7-9	TRBJ2-5	.	CASSLITARGTQYF	TGTGCCAGCAGCTTAATCACAGCGCGGGGGACCCAGTACTTC
few	TRBV5-1	TRBJ1-1	.	CASSLNTVRGTEAFF	TGCGCCAGCAGCCTAAATACAGTTAGGGGGACTGAAGCTTTCTTT
.	TRBV11-2	TRBJ2-1	.	CASKNWGSYNEQFF	TGTGCCAGCAAAAATTGGGGCTCCTACAATGAGCAGTTCTTC
.	TRBV5-1	TRBJ2-3	.	CASATGSGTDTQYF	TGCGCCAGTGCCACAGGGTCGGGCACAGATACGCAGTATTTT
.	TRBV7-9	TRBJ2-7	TRBD1	CASSLKQGPIYEQYF	TGTGCCAGCAGCTTAAAACAGGGGCCCATCTACGAGCAGTACTTC
.	TRBV19	TRBJ2-7	.	CASSEQGYNEQYF	TGTGCCAGTAGTGAGCAGGGGTACAACGAGCAGTACTTC
few	TRBV11-3	TRBJ1-1	.	CASSLGADSEAFF	TGTGCCAGCAGCCTTGGGGCCGACTCTGAAGCTTTCTTT
.	TRBV29-1	TRBJ2-3	.	CSGGWVRGTDTQYF	TGCAGCGGTGGCTGGGTCAGGGGCACAGATACGCAGTATTTT
.	TRBV7-9	TRBJ2-1	TRBD2	CASSFGLEYNEQFF	TGTGCCAGCAGCTTTGGACTAGAGTACAATGAGCAGTTCTTC
.	TRBV28	TRBJ2-1	TRBD2	CASSLTASGRYYNEQFF	TGTGCCAGCAGTTTAACGGCTAGCGGGCGGTATTACAATGAGCAGTTCTTC
.	TRBV7-2	TRBJ2-3	.	CASSPGLSRTDTQYF	TGTGCCAGCAGCCCGGGACTTTCTCGCACAGATACGCAGTATTTT
.	TRBV4-3	TRBJ2-1	.	CASARTRSYNEQFF	TGCGCCAGCGCTCGGACCCGCTCCTACAATGAGCAGTTCTTC
.	TRBV19	TRBJ1-1	.	CASKTGRGAFF	TGTGCCTCAAAGACAGGCCGGGGAGCTTTCTTT
few	TRBV27	TRBJ1-2	.	CASSFTLGGGYTF	TGTGCCAGCAGTTTTACCCTGGGGGGTGGCTACACCTTC
once	TRBV27	TRBJ2-7	TRBD2	CASSLCTSGGRPTHFYEQYF	TGTGCCAGCAGTTTATGCACTAGCGGGGGGCGCCCGACTCACTTCTACGAGCAGTACTTC
once	TRBV7-9	TRBJ2-3	TRBD1	CASSYQQGADTQYF	TGTGCCAGCAGCTACCAACAGGGGGCGGATACGCAGTATTTT
.	TRBV5-8	TRBJ1-5	.	CASSRGGPLNQPQHF	TGTGCCAGCAGCCGGGGGGGCCCCCTCAATCAGCCCCAGCATTTT
.	TRBV5-1	TRBJ1-1	TRBD1	CASSTRTGGTEAFF	TGCGCCAGCAGCACAAGGACAGGGGGAACTGAAGCTTTCTTT
.	TRBV18	TRBJ1-2	.	CASSPPSVANYGYTF	TGTGCCAGCTCACCACCTTCGGTGGCTAACTATGGCTACACCTTC
.	TRBV6-1	TRBJ1-2	.	CASNPGDLWGYTF	TGTGCCAGCAACCCTGGGGACCTCTGGGGCTACACCTTC
.	TRBV18	TRBJ1-5	.	CASSLRDTSSNQPQHF	TGTGCCAGCTCACTCCGGGACACCTCTAGCAATCAGCCCCAGCATTTT
.	TRBV7-9	TRBJ1-5	.	CASSLAYGAFNQPQHF	TGTGCCAGCAGCTTAGCGTACGGGGCATTTAATCAGCCCCAGCATTTT
.	TRBV4-2	TRBJ2-1	.	CASSPSYNEQFF	TGTGCCAGCAGCCCCAGCTACAATGAGCAGTTCTTC
.	TRBV5-1	TRBJ1-5	TRBD1	CASSMGQGWSQPQHF	TGCGCCAGCAGCATGGGACAGGGATGGTCCCAGCCCCAGCATTTT
once	TRBV7-2	TRBJ2-2	.	CASSSRPLNTGELFF	TGTGCCAGCAGCTCCCGCCCTCTGAACACCGGGGAGCTGTTTTTT